This T cell receptor beta chain was sequenced during a study of T-cell reconstitution after alpha-beta-depleted transplantation in children. This clonotype was seen a handful of times. In germline, CDR1 is MGHDK, CDR2 SYGVNS. Trimming cost V 3 bases and J 8 bases, with 13 bases left between them. This CDR3 is built from 13 residues. Preparation of the TCRbeta library used unique molecular identifiers. Each CDR3 protein gets one entry after TCRdb re-called the PCR reads with MiXCR. The sample includes about 600,000 distinct CDR3 sequences, around 23% of them seen just once. The V and J genes are TRBV25-1 and TRBJ1-1; tentative D call: TRBD1 (6 bases). Sequenced here: PBMCs, mostly from graft donor cells, sampled 360 days after TCRalphabeta/CD19-depleted stem cell transplant. This clonotype originated in a boy less than two years old who had a stem cell transplant for acute myeloid leukemia, so the T cells may come from the graft donor. The CDR3 here is CASSESRQAEAFF. CDR3 coding DNA: TGTGCCAGCAGTGAGTCAAGACAGGCCGAAGCTTTCTTT.